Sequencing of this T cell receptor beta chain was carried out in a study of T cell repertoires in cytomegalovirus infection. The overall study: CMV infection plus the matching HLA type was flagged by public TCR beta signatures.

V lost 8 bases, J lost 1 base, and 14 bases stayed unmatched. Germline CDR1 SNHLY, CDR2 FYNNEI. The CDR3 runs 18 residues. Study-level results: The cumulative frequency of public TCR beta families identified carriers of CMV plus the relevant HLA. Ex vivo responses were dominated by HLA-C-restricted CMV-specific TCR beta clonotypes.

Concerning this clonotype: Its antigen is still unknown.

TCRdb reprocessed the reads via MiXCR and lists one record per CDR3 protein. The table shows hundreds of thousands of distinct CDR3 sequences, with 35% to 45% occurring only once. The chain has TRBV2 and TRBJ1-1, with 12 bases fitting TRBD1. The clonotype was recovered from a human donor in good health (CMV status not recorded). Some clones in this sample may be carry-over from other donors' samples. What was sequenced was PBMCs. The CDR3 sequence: CASQFNDGTGGRNTEAFF. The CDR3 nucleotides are TGTGCCAGCCAATTTAACGACGGGACAGGGGGCAGGAACACTGAAGCTTTCTTT.